The entry below gives a single T cell receptor beta chain sequence along with its context. Germline values: CDR1 SEHNR, CDR2 FQNEAQ (reference sequence). V was cut by 10 bases and J by 5 bases, with 12 bases left in between. This CDR3 region has 12 residues. This record comes from a study of T-cell reconstitution after alpha-beta-depleted transplantation in children. Unique molecular identifiers were used to barcode this TCRbeta library. From the PCR reads, TCRdb called clonotypes with MiXCR, one entry per CDR3 protein. This table has approximately 400,000 distinct CDR3 sequences, 9.5% to 13% appearing once.

The clonotype originates from a human donor who donated a stem cell graft to a child with acute myeloid leukemia. The rearrangement joins TRBV7-9 to TRBJ2-1, with D hard to call. The source was PBMCs from the stem cell graft donor, collected from the stem cell graft. The CDR3 DNA reads TGTGCCACCCCCTTCCCCGACAATGAGCAGTTCTTC. Protein: CATPFPDNEQFF.